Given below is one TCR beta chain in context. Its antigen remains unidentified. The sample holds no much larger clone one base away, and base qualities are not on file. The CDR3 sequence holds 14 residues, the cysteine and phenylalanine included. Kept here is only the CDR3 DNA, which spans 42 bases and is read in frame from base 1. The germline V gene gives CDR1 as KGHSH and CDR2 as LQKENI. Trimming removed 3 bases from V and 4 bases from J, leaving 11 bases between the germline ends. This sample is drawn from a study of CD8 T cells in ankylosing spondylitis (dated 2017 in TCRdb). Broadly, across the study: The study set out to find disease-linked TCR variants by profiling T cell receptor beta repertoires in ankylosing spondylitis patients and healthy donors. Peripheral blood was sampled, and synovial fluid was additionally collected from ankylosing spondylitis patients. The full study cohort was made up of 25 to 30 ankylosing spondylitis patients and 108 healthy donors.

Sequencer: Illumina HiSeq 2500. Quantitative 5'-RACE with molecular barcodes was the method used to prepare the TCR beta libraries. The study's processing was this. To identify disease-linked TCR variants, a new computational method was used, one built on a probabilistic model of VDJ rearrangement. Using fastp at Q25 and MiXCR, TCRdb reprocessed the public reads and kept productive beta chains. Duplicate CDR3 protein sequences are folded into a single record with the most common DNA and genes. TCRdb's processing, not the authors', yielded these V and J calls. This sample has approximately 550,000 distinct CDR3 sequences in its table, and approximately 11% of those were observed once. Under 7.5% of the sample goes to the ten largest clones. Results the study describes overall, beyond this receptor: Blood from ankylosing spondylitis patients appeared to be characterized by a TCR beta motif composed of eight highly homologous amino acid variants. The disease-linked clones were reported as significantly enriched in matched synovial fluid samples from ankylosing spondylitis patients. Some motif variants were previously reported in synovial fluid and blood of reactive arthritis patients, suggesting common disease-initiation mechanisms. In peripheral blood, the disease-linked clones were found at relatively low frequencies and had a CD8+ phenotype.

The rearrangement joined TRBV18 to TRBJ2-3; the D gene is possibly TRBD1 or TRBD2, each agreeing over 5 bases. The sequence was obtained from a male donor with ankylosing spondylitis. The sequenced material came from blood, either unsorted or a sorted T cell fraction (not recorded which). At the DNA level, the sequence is TGTGCCAGCTCACCTCCCAGGGACGCAGATACGCAGTATTTT. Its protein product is CASSPPRDADTQYF. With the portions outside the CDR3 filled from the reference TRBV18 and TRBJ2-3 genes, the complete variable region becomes NAGVMQNPRHLVRRRGQEARLRCSPMKGHSHVYWYRQLPEEGLKFMVYLQKENIIDESGMPKERFSAEFPKEGPSILRIQQVVRGDSAAYFCASSPPRDADTQYFGPGTRLTVL.